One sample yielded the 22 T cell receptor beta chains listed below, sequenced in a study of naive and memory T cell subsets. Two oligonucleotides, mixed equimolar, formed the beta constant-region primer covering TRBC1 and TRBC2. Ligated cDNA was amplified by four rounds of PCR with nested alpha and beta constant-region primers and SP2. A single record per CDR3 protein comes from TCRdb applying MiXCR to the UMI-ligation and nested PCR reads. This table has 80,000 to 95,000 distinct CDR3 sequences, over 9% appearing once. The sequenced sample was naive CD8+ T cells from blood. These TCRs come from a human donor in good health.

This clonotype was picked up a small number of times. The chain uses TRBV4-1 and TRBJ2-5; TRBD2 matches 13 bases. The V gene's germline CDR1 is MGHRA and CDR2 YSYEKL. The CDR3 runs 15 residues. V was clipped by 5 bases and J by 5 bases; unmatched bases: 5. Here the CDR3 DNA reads TGCGCCAGCAGCGGACTAGCGGGAGTCGTCGAGACCCAGTACTTC. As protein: CASSGLAGVVETQYF.

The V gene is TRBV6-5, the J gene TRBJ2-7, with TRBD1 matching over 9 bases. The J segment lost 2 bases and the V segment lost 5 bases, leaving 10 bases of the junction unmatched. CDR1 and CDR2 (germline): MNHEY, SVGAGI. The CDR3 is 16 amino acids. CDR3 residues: CASSLYTGTGPYEQYF. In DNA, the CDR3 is TGTGCCAGCAGTCTATACACTGGGACAGGGCCCTACGAGCAGTACTTC.

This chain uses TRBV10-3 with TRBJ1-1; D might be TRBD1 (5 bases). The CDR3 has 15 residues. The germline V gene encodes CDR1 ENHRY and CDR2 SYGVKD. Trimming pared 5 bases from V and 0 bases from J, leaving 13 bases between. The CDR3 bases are TGTGCCATCAGTCCCTTCCAGGGAATGAACACTGAAGCTTTCTTT. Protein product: CAISPFQGMNTEAFF.

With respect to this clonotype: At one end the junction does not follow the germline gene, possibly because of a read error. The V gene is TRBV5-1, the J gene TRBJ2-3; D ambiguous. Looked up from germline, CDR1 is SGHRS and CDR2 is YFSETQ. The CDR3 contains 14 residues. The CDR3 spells CASSLDPASDTRYF. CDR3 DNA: TGCGCCAGCAGCTTGGATCCTGCATCAGATACGCGGTATTTT. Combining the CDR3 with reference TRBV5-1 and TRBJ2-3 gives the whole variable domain KAGVTQTPRYLIKTRGQQVTLSCSPISGHRSVSWYQQTPGQGLQFLFEYFSETQRNKGNFPGRFSGRQFSNSRSEMNVSTLELGDSALYLCASSLDPASDTRYFGPGTRLTVL.

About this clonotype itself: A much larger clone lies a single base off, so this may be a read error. CDR3 nucleotides: TGTGCCGGCAGCTTAAAGATGGAATGGGGCGAGCAGTACTTC. Translated: CAGSLKMEWGEQYF. The chain employs TRBV7-9 and TRBJ2-7; D is ambiguous. Germline V gives CDR1 SEHNR, CDR2 FQNEAQ (reference sequence). CDR3 length equals 14 residues.

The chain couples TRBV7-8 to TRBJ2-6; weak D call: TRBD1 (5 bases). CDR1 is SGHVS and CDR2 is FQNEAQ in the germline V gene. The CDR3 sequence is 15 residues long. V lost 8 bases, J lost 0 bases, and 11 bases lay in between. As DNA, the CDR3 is TGTGCCAGCTCCAGCAGGGACTCTGGGGCCAACGTCCTGACTTTC. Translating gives CASSSRDSGANVLTF.

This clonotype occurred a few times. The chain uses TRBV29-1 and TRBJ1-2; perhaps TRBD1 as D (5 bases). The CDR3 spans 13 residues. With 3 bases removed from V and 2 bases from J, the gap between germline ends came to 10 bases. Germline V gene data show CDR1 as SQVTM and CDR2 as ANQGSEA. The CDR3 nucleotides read TGCAGCGTTGACCCCGCAGGGAACTATGGCTACACCTTC. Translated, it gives CSVDPAGNYGYTF.

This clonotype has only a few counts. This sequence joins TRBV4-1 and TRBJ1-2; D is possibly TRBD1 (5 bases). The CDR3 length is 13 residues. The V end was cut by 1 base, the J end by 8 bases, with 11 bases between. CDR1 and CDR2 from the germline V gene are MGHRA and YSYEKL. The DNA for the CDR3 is TGCGCCAGCAGCCAAGCCTCCGGGGGAGGCTACACCTTC. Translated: CASSQASGGGYTF.

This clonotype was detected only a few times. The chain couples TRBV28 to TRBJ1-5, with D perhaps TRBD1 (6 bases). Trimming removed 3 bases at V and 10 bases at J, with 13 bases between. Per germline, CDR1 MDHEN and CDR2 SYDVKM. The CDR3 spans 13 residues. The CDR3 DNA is TGTGCCAGCAGTTTTCCCCCAGGGGAACCCCAGCATTTT. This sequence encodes CASSFPPGEPQHF.

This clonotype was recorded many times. The CDR3 region is CASSQARTDTQYF. CDR3 nucleotides: TGCGCCAGCAGCCAAGCCAGAACAGATACGCAGTATTTT. The chain carries TRBV4-3 and TRBJ2-3; unclear D gene. There are 13 residues in the CDR3. V was cut by 1 base and J by 3 bases, with 5 bases left in between. In germline, CDR1 is LGHNA, CDR2 YSLEER.

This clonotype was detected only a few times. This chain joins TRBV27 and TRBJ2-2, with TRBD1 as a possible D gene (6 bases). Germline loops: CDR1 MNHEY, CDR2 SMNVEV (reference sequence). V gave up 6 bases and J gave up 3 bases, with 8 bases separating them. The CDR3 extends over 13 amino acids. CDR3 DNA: TGTGCCAGCAGCACAGGGTACACCGGGGAGCTGTTTTTT. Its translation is CASSTGYTGELFF.

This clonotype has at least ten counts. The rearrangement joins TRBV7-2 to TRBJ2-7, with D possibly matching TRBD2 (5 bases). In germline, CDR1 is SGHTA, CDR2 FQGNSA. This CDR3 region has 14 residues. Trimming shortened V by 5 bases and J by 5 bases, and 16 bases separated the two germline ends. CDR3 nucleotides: TGTGCCAGCAGCCGTGAACTAGTACTTCACGAGCAGTACTTC. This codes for CASSRELVLHEQYF.

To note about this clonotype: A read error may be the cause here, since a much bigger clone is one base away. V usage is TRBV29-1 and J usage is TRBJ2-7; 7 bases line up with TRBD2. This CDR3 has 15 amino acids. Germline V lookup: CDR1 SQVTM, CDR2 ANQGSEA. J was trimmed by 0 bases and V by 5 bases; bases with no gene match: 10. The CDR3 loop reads CSVCFPGGSSYEQYF. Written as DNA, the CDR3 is TGCAGCGTTTGCTTCCCCGGCGGGAGCTCCTACGAGCAGTACTTC.

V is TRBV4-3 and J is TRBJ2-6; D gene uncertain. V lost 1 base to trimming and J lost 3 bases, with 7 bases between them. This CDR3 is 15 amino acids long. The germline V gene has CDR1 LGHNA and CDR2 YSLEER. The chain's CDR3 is CASSQAGSGANVLTF. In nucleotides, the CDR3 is TGCGCCAGCAGCCAAGCCGGTAGTGGGGCCAACGTCCTGACTTTC.

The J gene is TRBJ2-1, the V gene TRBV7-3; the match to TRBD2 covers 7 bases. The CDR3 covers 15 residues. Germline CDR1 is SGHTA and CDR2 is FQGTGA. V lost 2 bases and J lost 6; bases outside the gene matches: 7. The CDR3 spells CASSLGRDYRNEQFF. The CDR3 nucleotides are TGTGCCAGCAGCTTAGGCAGGGACTACCGCAATGAGCAGTTCTTC.

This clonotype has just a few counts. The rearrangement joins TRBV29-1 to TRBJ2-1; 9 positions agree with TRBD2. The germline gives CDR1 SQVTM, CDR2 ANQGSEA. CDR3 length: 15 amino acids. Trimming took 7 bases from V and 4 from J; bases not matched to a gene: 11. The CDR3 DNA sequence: TGCAGCGCCGAAGGGCTAGCGGGGCGATACAATGAGCAGTTCTTC. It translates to CSAEGLAGRYNEQFF.

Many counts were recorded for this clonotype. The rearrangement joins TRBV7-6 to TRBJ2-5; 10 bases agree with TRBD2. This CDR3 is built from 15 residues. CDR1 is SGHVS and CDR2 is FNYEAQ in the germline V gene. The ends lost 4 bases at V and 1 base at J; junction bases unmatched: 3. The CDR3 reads CASSSRTSGQETQYF. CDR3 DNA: TGTGCCAGCAGCTCGCGGACTAGCGGCCAAGAGACCCAGTACTTC.

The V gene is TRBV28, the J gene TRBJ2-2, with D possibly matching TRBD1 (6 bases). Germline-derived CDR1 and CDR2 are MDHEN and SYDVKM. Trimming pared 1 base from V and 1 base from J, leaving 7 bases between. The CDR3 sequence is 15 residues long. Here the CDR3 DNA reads TGTGCCAGCAGTTTATCGGGACAGAACACCGGGGAGCTGTTTTTT. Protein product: CASSLSGQNTGELFF.

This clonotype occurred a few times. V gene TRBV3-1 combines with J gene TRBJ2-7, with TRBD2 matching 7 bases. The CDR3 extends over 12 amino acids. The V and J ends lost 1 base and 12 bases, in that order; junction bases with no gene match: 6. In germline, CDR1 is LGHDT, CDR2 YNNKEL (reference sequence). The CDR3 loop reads CASSQGTSEPYF. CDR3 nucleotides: TGTGCCAGCAGCCAAGGTACTAGCGAACCGTACTTC.

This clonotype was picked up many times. The CDR3: CSVDPALGYNEQFF. CDR3 DNA: TGCAGCGTTGATCCGGCCCTGGGCTACAATGAGCAGTTCTTC. The chain is built from TRBV29-1 and TRBJ2-1; D remains unclear. V was clipped by 3 bases and J by 3 bases, with 12 bases between them. The CDR3 totals 14 residues. Germline V gene sequence: CDR1 SQVTM, CDR2 ANQGSEA.

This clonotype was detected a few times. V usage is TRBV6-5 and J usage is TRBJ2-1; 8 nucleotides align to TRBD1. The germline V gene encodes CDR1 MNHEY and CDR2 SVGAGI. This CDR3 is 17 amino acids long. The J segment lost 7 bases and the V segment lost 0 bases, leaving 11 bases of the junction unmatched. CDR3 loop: CASSYSITGQGDNEQFF. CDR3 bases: TGTGCCAGCAGTTACTCGATTACCGGACAGGGTGATAATGAGCAGTTCTTC.

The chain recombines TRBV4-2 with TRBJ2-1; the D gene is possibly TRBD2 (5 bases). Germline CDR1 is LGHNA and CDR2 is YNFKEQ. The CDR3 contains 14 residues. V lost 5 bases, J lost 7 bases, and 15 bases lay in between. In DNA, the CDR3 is TGTGCCAGCAGCGTAGGAGGAACTGATAATGAGCAGTTCTTC. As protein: CASSVGGTDNEQFF.